In its sample, the clone carrying this T cell receptor beta chain was seen a few times. Its antigen is undetermined. TCRdb's copy holds only in-frame clones and misses some; the assay was immunoSEQ multiplex PCR. The sample holds more than 45,000 clones; around 91% are singletons and the top ten take about 2.9%. The ends were cut back, 6 bases at V and 1 base at J, with 10 bases in the middle. The germline V gene encodes CDR1 LNHDA and CDR2 SQIVND (reference sequence). This CDR3 contains 14 residues. These data are taken from a study of graft-versus-host responses after intestinal transplantation. Findings and caveats of the study: There were GvH clones found in recipient marrow, and some of them appeared first in ileum or blood.

This sequence joins TRBV19 and TRBJ1-3, with D possibly TRBD1 on 5 matching bases. The TCR was taken from a human patient who received an intestinal transplant, so some T cells may come from the graft donor. The material was PBMCs, obtained approximately four months after intestinal transplantation. The CDR3 nucleotides read TGTGCCAGTAGCGGGGCTCCGTCTGGAAACACCATATATTTT. It encodes CASSGAPSGNTIYF. The variable domain in full, completed from reference TRBV19 and TRBJ1-3, reads DGGITQSPKYLFRKEGQNVTLSCEQNLNHDAMYWYRQDPGQGLRLIYYSQIVNDFQKGDIAEGYSVSREKKESFPLTVTSAQKNPTAFYLCASSGAPSGNTIYFGEGSWLTVV.